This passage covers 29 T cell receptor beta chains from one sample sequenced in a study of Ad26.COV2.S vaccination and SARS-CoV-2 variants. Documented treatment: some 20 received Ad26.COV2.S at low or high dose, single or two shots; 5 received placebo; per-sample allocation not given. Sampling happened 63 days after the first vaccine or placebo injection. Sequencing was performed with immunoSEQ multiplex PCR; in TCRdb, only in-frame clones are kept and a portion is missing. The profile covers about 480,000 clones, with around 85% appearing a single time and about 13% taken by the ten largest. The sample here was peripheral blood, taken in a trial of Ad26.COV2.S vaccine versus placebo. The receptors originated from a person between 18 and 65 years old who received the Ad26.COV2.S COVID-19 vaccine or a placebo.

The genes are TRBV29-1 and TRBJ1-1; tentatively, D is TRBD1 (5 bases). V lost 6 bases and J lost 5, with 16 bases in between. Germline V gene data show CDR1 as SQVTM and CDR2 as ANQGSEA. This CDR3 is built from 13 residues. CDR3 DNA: TGCAGCGTCGCGTTGGGGGTGGGGACTGAAGCTTTCTTT. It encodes CSVALGVGTEAFF.

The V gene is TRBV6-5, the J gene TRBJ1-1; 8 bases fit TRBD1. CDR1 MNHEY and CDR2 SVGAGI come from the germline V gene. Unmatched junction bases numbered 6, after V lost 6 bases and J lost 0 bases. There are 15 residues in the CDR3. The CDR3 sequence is CASRQDRDLNTEAFF. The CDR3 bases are TGTGCCAGCAGACAGGACAGGGACTTGAACACTGAAGCTTTCTTT.

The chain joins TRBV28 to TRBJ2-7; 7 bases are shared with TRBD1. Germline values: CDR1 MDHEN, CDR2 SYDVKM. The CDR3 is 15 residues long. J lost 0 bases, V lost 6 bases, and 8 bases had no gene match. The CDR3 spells CASRSGTEYSYEQYF. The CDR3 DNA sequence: TGTGCCAGCAGGTCAGGGACAGAATACTCCTACGAGCAGTACTTC.

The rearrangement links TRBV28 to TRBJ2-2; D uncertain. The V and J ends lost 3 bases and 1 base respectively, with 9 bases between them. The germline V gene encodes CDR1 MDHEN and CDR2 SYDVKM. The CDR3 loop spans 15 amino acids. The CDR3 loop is CASSFSRKNTGELFF. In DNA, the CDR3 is TGTGCCAGCAGTTTTTCCCGAAAGAACACCGGGGAGCTGTTTTTT.

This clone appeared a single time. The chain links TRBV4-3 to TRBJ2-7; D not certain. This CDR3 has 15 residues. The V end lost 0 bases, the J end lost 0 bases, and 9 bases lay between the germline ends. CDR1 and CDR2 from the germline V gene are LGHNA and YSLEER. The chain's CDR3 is CASSQDTLHSYEQYF. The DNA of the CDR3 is TGCGCCAGCAGCCAAGATACCCTCCACTCCTACGAGCAGTACTTC.

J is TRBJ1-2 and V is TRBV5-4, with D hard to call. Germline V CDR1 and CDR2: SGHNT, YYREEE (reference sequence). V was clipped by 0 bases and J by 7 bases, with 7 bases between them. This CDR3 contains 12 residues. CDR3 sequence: CASSLDGFGYTF. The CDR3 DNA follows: TGTGCCAGCAGCTTGGATGGGTTTGGCTACACCTTC.

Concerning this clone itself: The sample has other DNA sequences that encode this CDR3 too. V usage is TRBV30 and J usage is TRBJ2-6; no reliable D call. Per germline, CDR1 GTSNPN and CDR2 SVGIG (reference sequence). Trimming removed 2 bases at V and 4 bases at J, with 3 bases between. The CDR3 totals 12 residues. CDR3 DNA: TGTGCCTGGAGTTCCGGGGCCAACGTCCTGACTTTC. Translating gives CAWSSGANVLTF.

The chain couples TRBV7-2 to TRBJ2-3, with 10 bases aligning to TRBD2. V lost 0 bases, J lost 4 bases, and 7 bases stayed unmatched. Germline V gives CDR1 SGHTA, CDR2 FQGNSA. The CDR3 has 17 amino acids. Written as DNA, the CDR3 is TGTGCCAGCAGCTTAGCGTTTCTAGCGGGAGTACCAGATACGCAGTATTTT. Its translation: CASSLAFLAGVPDTQYF.

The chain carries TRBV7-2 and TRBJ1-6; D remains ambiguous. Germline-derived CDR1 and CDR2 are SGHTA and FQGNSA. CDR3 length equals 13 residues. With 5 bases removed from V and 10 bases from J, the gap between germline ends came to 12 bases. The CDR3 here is CASSPPGTSPLHF. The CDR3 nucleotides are TGTGCCAGCAGCCCCCCGGGCACCTCACCCCTCCACTTT. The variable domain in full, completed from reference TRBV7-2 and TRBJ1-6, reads GAGVSQSPSNKVTEKGKDVELRCDPISGHTALYWYRQSLGQGLEFLIYFQGNSAPDKSGLPSDRFSAERTGGSVSTLTIQRTQQEDSAVYLCASSPPGTSPLHFGNGTRLTVT.

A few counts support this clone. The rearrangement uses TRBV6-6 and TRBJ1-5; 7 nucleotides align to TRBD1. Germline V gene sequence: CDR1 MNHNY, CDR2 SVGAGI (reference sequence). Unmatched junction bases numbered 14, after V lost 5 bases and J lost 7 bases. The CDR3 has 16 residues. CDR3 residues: CASSTRTGTVFQPQHF. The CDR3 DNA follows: TGTGCCAGCAGTACCCGGACCGGGACAGTTTTCCAGCCCCAGCATTTT.

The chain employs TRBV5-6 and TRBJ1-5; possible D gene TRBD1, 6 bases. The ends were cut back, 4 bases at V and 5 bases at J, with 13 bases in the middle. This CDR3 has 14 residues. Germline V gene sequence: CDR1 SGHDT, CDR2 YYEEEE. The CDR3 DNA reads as TGTGCCAGCAGCGCGGGGGGGCACGATCAGCCCCAGCATTTT. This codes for CASSAGGHDQPQHF.

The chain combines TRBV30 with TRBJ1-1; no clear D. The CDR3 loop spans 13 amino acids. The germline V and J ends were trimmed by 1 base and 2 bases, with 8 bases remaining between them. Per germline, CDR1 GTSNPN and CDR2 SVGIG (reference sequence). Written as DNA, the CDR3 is TGTGCCTGGAGTGAATACAGTAACACTGAAGCTTTCTTT. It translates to CAWSEYSNTEAFF.

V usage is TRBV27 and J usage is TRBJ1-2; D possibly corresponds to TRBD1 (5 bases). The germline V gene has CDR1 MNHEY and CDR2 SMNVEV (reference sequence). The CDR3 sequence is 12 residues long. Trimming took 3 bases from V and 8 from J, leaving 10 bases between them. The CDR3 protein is CASSFSGNGYTF. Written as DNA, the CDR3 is TGTGCCAGCAGTTTTTCAGGGAACGGCTACACCTTC.

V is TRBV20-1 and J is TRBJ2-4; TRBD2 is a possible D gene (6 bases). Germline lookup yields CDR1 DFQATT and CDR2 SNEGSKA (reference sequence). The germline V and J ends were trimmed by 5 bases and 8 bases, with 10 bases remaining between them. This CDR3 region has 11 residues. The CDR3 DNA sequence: TGCAGTGCTGGACTATTGGACATTCAGTACTTC. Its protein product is CSAGLLDIQYF.

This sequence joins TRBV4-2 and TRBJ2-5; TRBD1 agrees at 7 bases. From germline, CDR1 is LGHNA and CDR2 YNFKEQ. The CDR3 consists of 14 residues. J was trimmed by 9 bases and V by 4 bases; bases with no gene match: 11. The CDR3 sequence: CASSRDQTGFPQYF. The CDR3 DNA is TGTGCCAGCAGCCGGGACCAGACAGGGTTTCCCCAGTACTTC.

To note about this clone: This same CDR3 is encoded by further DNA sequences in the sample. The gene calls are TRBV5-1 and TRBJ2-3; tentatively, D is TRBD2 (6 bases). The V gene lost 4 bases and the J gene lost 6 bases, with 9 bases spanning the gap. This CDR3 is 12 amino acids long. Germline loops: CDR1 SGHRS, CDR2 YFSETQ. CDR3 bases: TGCGCCAGCAGCCTGGGGGGTGATACGCAGTATTTT. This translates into CASSLGGDTQYF.

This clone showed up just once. The CDR3, as DNA: TGTGCCAGTACCCCAGCCGGGACTAGCGGGAACAATGAGCAGTTCTTC. Encoded protein: CASTPAGTSGNNEQFF. V usage is TRBV19 and J usage is TRBJ2-1; TRBD2 matches at 13 bases. Germline V gene lookup returns CDR1 LNHDA and CDR2 SQIVND (reference sequence). This CDR3 has 16 residues. V gave up 7 bases and J gave up 5 bases; unmatched junction bases: 8.

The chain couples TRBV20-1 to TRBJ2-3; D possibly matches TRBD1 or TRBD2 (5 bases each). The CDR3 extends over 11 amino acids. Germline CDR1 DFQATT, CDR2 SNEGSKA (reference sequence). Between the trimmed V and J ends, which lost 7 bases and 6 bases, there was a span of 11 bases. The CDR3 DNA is TGCAGTGGCCCTTGGGGGGATACGCAGTATTTT. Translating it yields CSGPWGDTQYF.

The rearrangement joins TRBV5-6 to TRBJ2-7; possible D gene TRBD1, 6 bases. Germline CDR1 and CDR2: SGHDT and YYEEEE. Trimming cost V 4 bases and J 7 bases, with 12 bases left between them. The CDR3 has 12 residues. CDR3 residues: CASSQGIWEQYF. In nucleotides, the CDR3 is TGTGCCAGCAGCCAGGGGATTTGGGAGCAGTACTTC.

The CDR3 here is CASSLGAGASTDTQYF. CDR3 bases: TGTGCCAGCAGCTTAGGGGCAGGGGCTTCTACAGATACGCAGTATTTT. The chain carries TRBV7-9 and TRBJ2-3, with D maybe TRBD1 (6 bases). This CDR3 is 16 amino acids long. Germline assignment: CDR1 SEHNR and CDR2 FQNEAQ (reference sequence). V was trimmed by 1 base and J by 3 bases, leaving 14 bases between them.

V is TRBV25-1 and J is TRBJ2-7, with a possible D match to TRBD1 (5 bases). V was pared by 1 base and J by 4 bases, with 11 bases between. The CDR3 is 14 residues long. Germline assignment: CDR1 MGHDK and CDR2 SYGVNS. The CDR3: CASSEWGQGYEQYF. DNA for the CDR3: TGTGCCAGCAGTGAATGGGGCCAAGGGTACGAGCAGTACTTC.

CDR3 protein: CASSRRLAGDGTDTQYF. In DNA form, the CDR3 reads TGTGCCAGCAGCCGTCGACTAGCGGGAGACGGCACAGATACGCAGTATTTT. V and J are TRBV4-2 and TRBJ2-3; 12 bases match TRBD2. This CDR3 is built from 17 residues. With 4 bases clipped from V and 1 base from J, the junction kept 6 bases outside the gene matches. The germline gives CDR1 LGHNA, CDR2 YNFKEQ.

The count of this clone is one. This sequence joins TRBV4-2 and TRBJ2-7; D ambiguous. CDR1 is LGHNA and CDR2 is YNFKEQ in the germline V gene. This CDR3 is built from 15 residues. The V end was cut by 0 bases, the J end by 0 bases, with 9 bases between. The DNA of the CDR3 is TGTGCCAGCAGCCAAGAAGGTTCCCACTCCTACGAGCAGTACTTC. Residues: CASSQEGSHSYEQYF.

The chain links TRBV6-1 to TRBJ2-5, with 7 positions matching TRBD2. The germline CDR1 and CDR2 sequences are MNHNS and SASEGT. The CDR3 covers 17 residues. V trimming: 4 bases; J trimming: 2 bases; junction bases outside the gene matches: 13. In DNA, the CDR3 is TGTGCCAGCAGTGCTTGGGGGTGGTGGGAGGGACAAGAGACCCAGTACTTC. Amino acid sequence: CASSAWGWWEGQETQYF.

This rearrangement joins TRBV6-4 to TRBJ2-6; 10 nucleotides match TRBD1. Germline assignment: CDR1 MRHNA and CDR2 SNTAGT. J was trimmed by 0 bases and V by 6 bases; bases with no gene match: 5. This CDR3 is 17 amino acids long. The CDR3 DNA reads TGTGCCAGCAGCGGTTGGACAGGGGGCTCTGGGGCCAACGTCCTGACTTTC. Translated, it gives CASSGWTGGSGANVLTF.

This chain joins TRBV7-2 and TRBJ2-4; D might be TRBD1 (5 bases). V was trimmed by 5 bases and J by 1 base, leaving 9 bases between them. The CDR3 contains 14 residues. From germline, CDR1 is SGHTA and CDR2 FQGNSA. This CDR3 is CASSLRVAKNIQYF. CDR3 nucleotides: TGTGCCAGCAGCCTCAGGGTTGCCAAAAACATTCAGTACTTC.

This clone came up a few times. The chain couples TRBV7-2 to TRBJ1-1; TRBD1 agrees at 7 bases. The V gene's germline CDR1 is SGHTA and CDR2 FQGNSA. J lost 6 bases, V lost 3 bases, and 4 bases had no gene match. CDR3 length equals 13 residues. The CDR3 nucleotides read TGTGCCAGCAGCTTTGAGGGGGCCTCTGAAGCTTTCTTT. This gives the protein CASSFEGASEAFF.

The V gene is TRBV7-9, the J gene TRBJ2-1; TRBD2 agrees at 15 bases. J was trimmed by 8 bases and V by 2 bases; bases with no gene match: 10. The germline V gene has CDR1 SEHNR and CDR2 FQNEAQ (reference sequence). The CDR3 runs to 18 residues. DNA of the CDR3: TGTGCCAGCAGCTTAAGTTCTGGACTAGCGGGAGGGCCGGATGAGCAGTTCTTC. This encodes CASSLSSGLAGGPDEQFF.

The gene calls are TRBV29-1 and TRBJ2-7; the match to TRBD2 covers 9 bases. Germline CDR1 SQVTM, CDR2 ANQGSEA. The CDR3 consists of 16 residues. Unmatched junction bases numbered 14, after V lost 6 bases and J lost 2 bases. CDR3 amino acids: CSVRGLAEGVTYEQYF. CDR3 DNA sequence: TGCAGCGTAAGGGGACTAGCCGAAGGTGTTACCTACGAGCAGTACTTC.